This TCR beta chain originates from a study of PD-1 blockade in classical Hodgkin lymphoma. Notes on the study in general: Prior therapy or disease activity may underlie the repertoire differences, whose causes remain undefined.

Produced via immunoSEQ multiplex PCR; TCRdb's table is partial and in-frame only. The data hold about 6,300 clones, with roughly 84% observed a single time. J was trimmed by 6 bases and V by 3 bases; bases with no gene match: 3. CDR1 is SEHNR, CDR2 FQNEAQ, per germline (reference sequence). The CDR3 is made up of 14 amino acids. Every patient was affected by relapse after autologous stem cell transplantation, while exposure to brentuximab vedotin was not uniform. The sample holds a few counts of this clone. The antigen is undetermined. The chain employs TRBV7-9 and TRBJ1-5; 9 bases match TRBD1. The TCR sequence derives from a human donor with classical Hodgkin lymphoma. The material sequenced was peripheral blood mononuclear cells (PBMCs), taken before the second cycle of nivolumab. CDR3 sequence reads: CASSFGTGLQPQHF. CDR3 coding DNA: TGTGCCAGCAGCTTCGGGACAGGGCTTCAGCCCCAGCATTTT.